The present entry profiles one TCR beta chain with its context. Through a sample-barcoded 5' primer and a J-beta primer mix, a second PCR was run for about 6 to 11 cycles. TCRdb reprocessed the 5' RACE reads with MiXCR, giving one entry per CDR3 protein. This sample carries some 1,800,000 distinct CDR3 sequences, approximately 40% of them seen once, and the ten largest clones take around 23%. The CDR3 covers 16 residues. Germline V CDR1 and CDR2: MNHNS, SASEGT. Trimming shortened V by 4 bases and J by 0 bases, and 12 bases separated the two germline ends. This entry belongs to a study of blood T cells in healthy people across ages.

The source of this sequence is a human donor in good health. The material sequenced was blood. This chain connects TRBV6-1 to TRBJ2-2, with D possibly matching TRBD1 (6 bases). The CDR3 sequence: CASSVIGTPNTGELFF. Here the CDR3 DNA reads TGTGCCAGCAGTGTAATCGGGACACCGAACACCGGGGAGCTGTTTTTT.